This T cell receptor beta chain was observed in a study of cytomegalovirus exposure and HLA in healthy donors (dated by TCRdb to 2015 to 2018). For the study in its entirety: An earlier analysis of several hundred of the donors reported 250 to 300 Gb of sequence data and about 100 million unique TCR beta sequences from 190 million or so T cells. An early release covering 550 to 700 HLA-typed donors comprised roughly 300 gigabases of sequencing data and approximately 80 million unique TCR sequences. Among the roughly 390 genotyped donors, around 81% belonged to the genetic ancestry cluster associated with self-reported Caucasian donors. The aim of the study was to test whether cataloging public T cell receptors could identify signatures of past pathogen exposure. Using immunosequencing, the study profiled T cell repertoires from 666 subjects and related those repertoires to cytomegalovirus serostatus. In addition to the first cohort of hundreds of subjects, a separate validation cohort of over 90 different subjects was used. The study combined high-throughput TCR immunosequencing, statistical association of individual TCRs with disease status, and machine learning to predict cytomegalovirus infection status. A later analysis re-examined previously published TCR beta repertoires from roughly 720 donors and added high-resolution HLA genotyping to investigate patterns of TCR occurrence. Rather than using new phenotypic data, the later analysis identified candidate immune exposures from TCR beta sequences and from how often those sequences occurred across donors. An earlier analysis of approximately 630 of the donors applied high-throughput TCR beta sequencing to assess whether each TCR beta V gene segment acted as functional or pseudogenic. Donor age, sex, ethnicity and CMV serostatus were compiled alongside the repertoire data. A later genetic analysis used genome-wide SNP genotypes for 398 of the 666 donors, treating that subset as a discovery cohort. Every discovery cohort repertoire had been produced on one sequencing platform. Class I and class II HLA loci were covered by the typing at four-digit resolution. Typing coverage varied by locus: roughly 620-640 donors for A, B, C, DRB1 and DQB1; approximately 500 for DQA1; nearly 610 for DPA1; fewer than 480 for DPB1. Four to six DR-DQ haplotypes were handled as single units for association and clustering, since linkage in the cohort was strong. Among over 350 genotyped donors of the cohort, an average of approximately 250,000 unique TCR beta nucleotide sequences were sequenced per donor, roughly 18% of them non-productive.

Spanning cysteine to phenylalanine, the CDR3 consists of 16 amino acids. The retained sequence is limited to the CDR3, 48 bases, with the frame set at the first base. The V end gives up 1 base and the J end 7 bases, leaving 7 bases in the junction not matched to a gene. Sequences SEHNR (CDR1) and FQNEAQ (CDR2) are obtained from the germline V gene (reference sequence). The library was obtained by the immunoSEQ multiplex PCR assay. A mixture of 60 forward primers for TCR Vbeta segments and 13 reverse primers for TCR Jbeta segments was used in the multiplex PCR. A multiplex PCR assay on genomic DNA amplified the CDR3 region of rearranged TCR beta genes. The Illumina HiSeq System was used to sequence the amplified TCR beta libraries as 87-base-pair reads. Under the source paper's analysis protocol: A later analysis tallied approximately 87 million unique TCR beta chains across the 660 or so repertoires, and around 9.9 million of those chains were shared by two or more donors. To remove PCR and sequencing errors, raw reads were error-corrected and collapsed into unique sequences using a nearest-neighbor algorithm that merged closely related sequences. To assign V, D and J gene segments, CDR3 sequences were aligned to IMGT reference sequences. Each retained sequence needed at least a six-nucleotide match to both a V gene segment and a J gene segment. A rearrangement counted as productive if the CDR3 had no stop codons and remained in frame with V and J, and every other rearrangement counted as non-productive. Following IMGT convention, CDR3 was defined as the stretch from the second conserved V-encoded cysteine to the conserved J-encoded phenylalanine. Sequences without an unambiguous match to a single V gene segment were excluded from the earlier analysis of approximately 560 of the donors. In an earlier analysis of about 590 of the donors, a V segment was called functional when productive rearrangements were above 56.7%, and segregating when the standard deviation between donors exceeded 5%. A statistical classification framework was developed to diagnose cytomegalovirus status using the catalog of TCR beta chain sequences. In a later analysis, V and J genes were assigned by comparing TCR nucleotide sequences against IMGT/GENE-DB human TR gene sequences. In a later analysis, CDR3 sequences and most-parsimonious VDJ recombination scenarios were assigned using the TCRdist pipeline. In a later analysis, every TCR beta chain was defined by the combination of its CDR3 amino acid sequence and its V-gene family, and reads without a unique V-gene family were dropped. As a way to deal with suspected cross-contamination and a sequencing artifact, a later analysis dropped 450 to 600 nucleotide sequences that were highly shared and had low generation probability. A later analysis calculated a clonal expansion index for each public chain from normalized within-repertoire ranks of inferred template counts. In a later analysis, generation probabilities were computed using a VDJ recombination model fitted to out-of-frame rearrangements, and the results were checked against IGoR. Hypergeometric tests were used in a later analysis to score TCR-TCR, TCR-HLA and TCR-CMV co-occurrence, with a repertoire-size bias correction applied to the TCR pairs. In a later analysis, false discovery rates were estimated by permuting HLA or CMV assignments 20 times. A later analysis grouped co-occurring TCRs with DBSCAN, adding TCRdist sequence similarity when clustering within HLA-allele-positive subsets. Repertoires with fewer than 30,000 or more than 120,000 public chains were left out of co-occurrence clustering, as were several repertoires with anomalous nucleotide sharing. The immuneACCESS repertoire file appears here via TCRdb, limited to in-frame rearrangements. These files lack a portion of the clones; in checked studies, under half of the deficit traces to unresolved V genes, and the cause of the others is not known. Clone size and V and J calls were adopted from that table, with D and trimming inferred from the DNA. The sample has roughly 150,000 clones on record, roughly two thirds of them singletons. Jointly, the top ten make up approximately 5.6% of the sample.

The cohort was made up of 500 to 800 healthy bone marrow donors. Cohort members were all nominally healthy when sampled, although unrecorded immune exposures were likely present. The donor tested CMV seropositive and was one of the 289 seropositive cohort members. Each donor provided a peripheral blood sample, and peripheral blood mononuclear cells were used for TCR beta sequencing. Genomic DNA was extracted from the blood cell samples with the Qiagen DNeasy Blood Extraction Kit. Study-wide conclusions, independent of this receptor: The 87-base-pair reads could not distinguish some IMGT-functional V segments, including TRBV6-2 and TRBV6-3, so those segments were excluded. In an earlier analysis of around 500 of the donors, most TCR beta V segments appeared in productive rearrangements about 90% or about 30% of the time, broadly matching IMGT annotations. According to a later analysis, TCR association rates differed among HLA loci, with DRB1 alleles showing the most associated TCRs and HLA-C alleles showing the fewest. Roughly uniform sequencing depth across donors was assumed in presence/absence analyses, although this assumption may not hold. In vitro tests confirmed that three of the cytomegalovirus-associated TCR beta chains recognize cytomegalovirus antigens. Strong co-occurrence of HLA alleles, especially DR and DQ, made assigning TCR associations to individual alleles difficult. Across donors, most TCR sequences were observed very rarely, whereas some public TCRs were present in many individuals. Most CMV-associated TCR beta chains appeared to be HLA-restricted in a later analysis, and the HLA associations seemed to be driven largely by CMV exposure. A later genetic analysis associated a missense DCLRE1C variant with V-gene and J-gene trimming of TCR beta chains, and an independent cohort replicated the association. According to a later analysis, parvovirus B19, influenza, CMV and Epstein-Barr virus appeared linked to several top co-occurrence clusters. In a later analysis, HLA-associated TCR beta chains showed more clonal expansion and lower generation probabilities than non-associated chains that were equally common. In a later genetic analysis, fewer N-insertions in productive TCRs were reported among donors in an Asian-associated ancestry cluster than the approximately 670-donor mean. The sequencing pipeline was judged likely to have produced a cluster of highly shared sequence variants as a technical artifact. CMV serostatus was the only immune exposure information available for the cohort. In a later analysis, around 15,000 TCR beta sequences were associated with specific HLA alleles at a false discovery rate of 0.05. Correlated functional status among segregating V segments might be attributable to linkage disequilibrium, but an unknown experimental factor could not be ruled out. Because counts were too low, roughly 17 rarely observed V segments, including chromosome 9 orphons, were left out of the earlier analysis of some 640 of the donors. The cohort was sequenced for TCR beta chains only, and without alpha or paired-chain data the features that could be detected were limited. The classifier was reported to diagnose cytomegalovirus status with high specificity and sensitivity in both the original cohort and the validation cohort. According to the authors, the approach could potentially be generalized to other disease states and immunological phenotypes. In the study, some 160 TCR beta chains were listed as associated with cytomegalovirus. A further reported finding was that TCR beta sequences accurately predicted the HLA-A and HLA-B alleles for most subjects in the first cohort. HLA typing was unavailable for some donors at each locus, so association tests used only the typed subset.

About this clone: This receptor's antigen is unknown. Base quality data are lacking; no much larger clone is found one base away.

The receptor chain draws on TRBV7-9 and TRBJ1-6; 7 middle bases align to TRBD1. This clonotype was sampled from a woman under 30 in good health and CMV-seropositive. The sequenced material came from PBMCs. This receptor has the CDR3 CASSLGTGQRNSPLHF. The DNA sequence is given as TGTGCCAGCAGCTTAGGTACGGGACAGAGAAATTCACCCCTCCACTTT.